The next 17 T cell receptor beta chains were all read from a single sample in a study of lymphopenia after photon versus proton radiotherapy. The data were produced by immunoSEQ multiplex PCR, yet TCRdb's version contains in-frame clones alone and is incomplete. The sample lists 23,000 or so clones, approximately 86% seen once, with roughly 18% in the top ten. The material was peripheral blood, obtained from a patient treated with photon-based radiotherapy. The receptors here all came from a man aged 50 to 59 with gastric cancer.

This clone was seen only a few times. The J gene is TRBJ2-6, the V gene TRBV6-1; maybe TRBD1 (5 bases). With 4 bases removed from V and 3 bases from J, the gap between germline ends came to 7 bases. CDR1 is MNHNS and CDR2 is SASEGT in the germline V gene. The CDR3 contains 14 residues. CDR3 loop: CASSGGNGANVLTF. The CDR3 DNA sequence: TGTGCCAGCAGTGGGGGCAATGGGGCCAACGTCCTGACTTTC.

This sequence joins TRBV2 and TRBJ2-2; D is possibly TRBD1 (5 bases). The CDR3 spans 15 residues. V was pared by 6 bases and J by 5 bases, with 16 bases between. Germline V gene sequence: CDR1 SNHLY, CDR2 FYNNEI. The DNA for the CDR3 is TGTGCCAGCAGCGCCGCCCAGGGTGGGACCGGGGAGCTGTTTTTT. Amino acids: CASSAAQGGTGELFF.

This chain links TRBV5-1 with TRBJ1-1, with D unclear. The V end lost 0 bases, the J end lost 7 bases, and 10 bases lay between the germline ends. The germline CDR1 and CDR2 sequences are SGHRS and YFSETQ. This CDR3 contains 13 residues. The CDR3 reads CASSLETPNEAFF. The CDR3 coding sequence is TGCGCCAGCAGCTTGGAAACCCCTAATGAAGCTTTCTTT.

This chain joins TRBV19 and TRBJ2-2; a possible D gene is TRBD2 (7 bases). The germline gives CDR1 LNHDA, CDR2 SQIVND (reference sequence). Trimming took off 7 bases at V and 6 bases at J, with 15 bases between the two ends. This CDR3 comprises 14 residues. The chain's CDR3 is CASTLGGASGELFF. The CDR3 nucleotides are TGTGCCAGTACCCTGGGGGGGGCGTCCGGGGAGCTGTTTTTT.

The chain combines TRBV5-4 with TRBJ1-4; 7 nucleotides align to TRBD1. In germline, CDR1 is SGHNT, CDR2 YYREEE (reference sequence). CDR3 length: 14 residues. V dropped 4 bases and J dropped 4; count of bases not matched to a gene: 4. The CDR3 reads CASSVGTVNEKLFF. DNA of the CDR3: TGTGCCAGCAGCGTTGGGACAGTTAATGAAAAACTGTTTTTT.

The CDR3 coding sequence is TGTGCCAGCAGCCCCCCAGGGAGGTCCATTTTTCAGGAGACCCAGTACTTC. Protein sequence: CASSPPGRSIFQETQYF. The chain is built from TRBV5-8 and TRBJ2-5; weak D call: TRBD2 (6 bases). V lost 4 bases, J lost 5 bases, and 24 bases lay in between. Germline assignment: CDR1 SGHTS and CDR2 YDEGEE. This CDR3 is 17 amino acids long.

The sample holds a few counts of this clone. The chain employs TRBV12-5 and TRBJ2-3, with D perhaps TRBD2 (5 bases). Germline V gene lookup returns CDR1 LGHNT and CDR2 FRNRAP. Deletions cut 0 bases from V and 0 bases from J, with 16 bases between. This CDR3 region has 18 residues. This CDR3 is CASGLVLDGRTSTDTQYF. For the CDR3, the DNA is TGTGCTAGTGGTTTGGTACTGGACGGTAGGACTAGCACAGATACGCAGTATTTT.

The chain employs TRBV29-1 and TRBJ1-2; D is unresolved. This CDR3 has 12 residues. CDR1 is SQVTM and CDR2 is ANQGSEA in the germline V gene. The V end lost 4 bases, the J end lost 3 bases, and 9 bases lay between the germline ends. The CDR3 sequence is CSVVTVDYGYTF. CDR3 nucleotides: TGCAGCGTTGTTACCGTCGACTATGGCTACACCTTC.

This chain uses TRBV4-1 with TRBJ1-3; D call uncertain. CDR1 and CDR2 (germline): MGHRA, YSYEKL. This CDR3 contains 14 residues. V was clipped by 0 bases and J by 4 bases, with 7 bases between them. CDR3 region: CASSQDFGGNTIYF. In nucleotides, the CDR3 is TGCGCCAGCAGCCAAGATTTTGGAGGAAACACCATATATTTT.

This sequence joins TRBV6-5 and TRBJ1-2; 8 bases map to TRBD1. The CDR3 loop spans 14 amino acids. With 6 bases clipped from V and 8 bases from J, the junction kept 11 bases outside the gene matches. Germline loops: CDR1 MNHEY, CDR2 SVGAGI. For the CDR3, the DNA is TGTGCCAGCAGCCGGACAGGGAACGGTCGCGGCTACACCTTC. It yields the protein CASSRTGNGRGYTF.

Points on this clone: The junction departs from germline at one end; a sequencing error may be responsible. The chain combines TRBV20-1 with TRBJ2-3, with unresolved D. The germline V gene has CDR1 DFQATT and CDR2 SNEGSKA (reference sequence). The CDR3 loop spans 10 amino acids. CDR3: CSASIDTQYF. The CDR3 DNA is TGCAGTGCTAGCATAGATACGCAGTATTTT.

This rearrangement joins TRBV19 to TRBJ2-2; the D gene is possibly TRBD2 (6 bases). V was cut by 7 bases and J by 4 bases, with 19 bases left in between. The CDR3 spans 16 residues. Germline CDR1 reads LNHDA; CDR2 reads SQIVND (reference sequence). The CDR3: CASNKLARRGTGELFF. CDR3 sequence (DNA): TGTGCCAGTAATAAACTAGCTCGGCGTGGCACCGGGGAGCTGTTTTTT. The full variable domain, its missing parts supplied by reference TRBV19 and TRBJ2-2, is DGGITQSPKYLFRKEGQNVTLSCEQNLNHDAMYWYRQDPGQGLRLIYYSQIVNDFQKGDIAEGYSVSREKKESFPLTVTSAQKNPTAFYLCASNKLARRGTGELFFGEGSRLTVL.

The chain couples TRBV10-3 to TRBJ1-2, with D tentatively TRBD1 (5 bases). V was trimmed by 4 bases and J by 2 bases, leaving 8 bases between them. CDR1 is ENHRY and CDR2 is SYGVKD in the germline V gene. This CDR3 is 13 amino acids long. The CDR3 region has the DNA TGTGCCATCAGTGGGGGGAAAAACTATGGCTACACCTTC. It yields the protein CAISGGKNYGYTF.

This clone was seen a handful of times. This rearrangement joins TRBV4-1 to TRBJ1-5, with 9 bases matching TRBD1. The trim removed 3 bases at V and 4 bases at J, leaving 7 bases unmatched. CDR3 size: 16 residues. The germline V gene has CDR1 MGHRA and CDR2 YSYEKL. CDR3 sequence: CASSQTTGGVNQPQHF. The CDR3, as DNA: TGCGCCAGCAGCCAGACAACAGGGGGCGTAAATCAGCCCCAGCATTTT.

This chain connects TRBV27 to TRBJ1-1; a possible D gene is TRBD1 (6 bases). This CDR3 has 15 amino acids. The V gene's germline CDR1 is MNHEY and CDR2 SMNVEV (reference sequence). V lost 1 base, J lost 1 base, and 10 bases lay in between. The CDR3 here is CASSLLGGQNTEAFF. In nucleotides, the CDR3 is TGTGCCAGCAGTTTATTAGGGGGACAGAACACTGAAGCTTTCTTT.

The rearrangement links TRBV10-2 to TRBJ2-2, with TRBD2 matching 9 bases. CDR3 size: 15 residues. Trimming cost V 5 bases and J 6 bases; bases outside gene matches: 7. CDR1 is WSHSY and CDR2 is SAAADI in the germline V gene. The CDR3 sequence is CASSRASGDPGELFF. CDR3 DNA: TGCGCCAGCAGTCGGGCTAGCGGGGACCCCGGGGAGCTGTTTTTT.

The CDR3 sequence is CASSLAQYNEKLFF. Written as DNA, the CDR3 is TGCGCCAGCAGCTTGGCGCAGTATAATGAAAAACTGTTTTTT. The rearrangement uses TRBV5-1 and TRBJ1-4; no firm D call. CDR3 size: 14 residues. CDR1 is SGHRS and CDR2 is YFSETQ in the germline V gene. Trimming shortened V by 0 bases and J by 4 bases, and 7 bases separated the two germline ends.